Following are 2 T cell receptor beta chains from one sample sequenced in a study of shared clonotypes between healthy human individuals. Here immunoSEQ multiplex PCR was the method, and the copy in TCRdb shows in-frame clones only, minus some. The data hold about 2.4 million clones, with 93% observed a single time. Sequencing was performed on naive CD4+ T cells from PBMCs. Specified subset: CD45RA+ positively selected. These receptors were obtained from a man aged 18 to 30 in good health. Some clones in this sample may be carry-over from other donors' samples.

The chain carries TRBV9 and TRBJ1-1; D call uncertain. The CDR3 runs to 13 residues. The V end lost 3 bases, the J end lost 4 bases, and 10 bases lay between the germline ends. CDR1 is SGDLS and CDR2 is YYNGEE in the germline V gene. Here the CDR3 reads CASSGTVGTEAFF. Written as DNA, the CDR3 is TGTGCCAGCAGCGGGACGGTGGGCACTGAAGCTTTCTTT.

The chain combines TRBV29-1 with TRBJ2-1; TRBD1 might be the D (6 bases). There are 13 residues in the CDR3. Germline V gene sequence: CDR1 SQVTM, CDR2 ANQGSEA. Trimming removed 6 bases from V and 6 bases from J, with 15 bases in between. As DNA, the CDR3 is TGCAGCGTGGGGACGACAGGATCCAATGAGCAGTTCTTC. Amino acid sequence: CSVGTTGSNEQFF.